Presented here are 13 T cell receptor beta chains from one specimen sequenced in a study of T cell repertoires in cytomegalovirus infection. TCRdb re-analysed the reads in MiXCR, keeping a single row per CDR3 protein. In the table there are about 330,000 distinct CDR3 sequences, approximately 9.5% of which are singletons. Sequenced material: PBMCs. The receptor source for this set is a human donor in good health (CMV status not recorded). Some clones in this sample may be carry-over from other donors' samples.

This clonotype has ten or more counts. The chain couples TRBV7-9 to TRBJ2-3; D might be TRBD2 (5 bases). V was pared by 3 bases and J by 2 bases, with 15 bases between. The CDR3 contains 16 residues. Germline V CDR1 and CDR2: SEHNR, FQNEAQ (reference sequence). The CDR3 DNA sequence: TGTGCCAGCAGCTTGTTCGCGGACTCTAACACAGATACGCAGTATTTT. It codes for CASSLFADSNTDTQYF. Using reference TRBV7-9 and TRBJ2-3 for the parts outside the CDR3, the full variable domain is DTGVSQNPRHKITKRGQNVTFRCDPISEHNRLYWYRQTLGQGPEFLTYFQNEAQLEKSRLLSDRFSAERPKGSFSTLEIQRTEQGDSAMYLCASSLFADSNTDTQYFGPGTRLTVL.

This clonotype appeared many times. The V gene is TRBV12-3 or TRBV12-4, the J gene TRBJ1-1; D unclear. The CDR3 spans 13 residues. Trimming stripped 6 bases from V and 4 bases from J, with 12 bases between. DNA for the CDR3: TGTGCCAGCAGCCCAGGACCAAGCACTGAAGCTTTCTTT. Protein product: CASSPGPSTEAFF.

This clonotype was counted between two and nine times. The V and J genes are TRBV6-5 and TRBJ2-7; perhaps TRBD2 as D (5 bases). Germline V gives CDR1 MNHEY, CDR2 SVGAGI. The V end lost 6 bases, the J end lost 2 bases, and 11 bases lay between the germline ends. This CDR3 comprises 13 residues. CDR3 in amino acids: CASRVGSTYEQYF. The CDR3 region has the DNA TGTGCCAGCAGGGTGGGGAGTACCTACGAGCAGTACTTC.

This clonotype came up many times. The chain employs TRBV7-2 and TRBJ2-7, with a weak D call TRBD2 (5 bases). This CDR3 contains 12 residues. V was clipped by 4 bases and J by 7 bases, with 11 bases between them. Germline assignment: CDR1 SGHTA and CDR2 FQGNSA. The CDR3 reads CASSSQRNEQYF. CDR3 nucleotides: TGTGCCAGCAGCTCCCAGCGGAATGAGCAGTACTTC.

This chain's CDR3 is CASSYSQGLGQPQHF. As DNA, the CDR3 is TGTGCCAGCAGTTACTCGCAGGGTTTGGGTCAGCCCCAGCATTTT. V and J are TRBV6-2 or TRBV6-3 and TRBJ1-5, with D maybe TRBD1 (5 bases). CDR3 length: 15 amino acids. Trimming pared 0 bases from V and 6 bases from J, leaving 12 bases between. Germline V gene data show CDR1 as MNHEY and CDR2 as SVGEGT.

This clonotype was detected a few times. The J gene is TRBJ2-1, the V gene TRBV24-1, with TRBD2 identical over 9 bases. Germline V gene lookup returns CDR1 KGHDR and CDR2 SFDVKD. The CDR3 is made up of 15 amino acids. V lost 5 bases, J lost 7 bases, and 8 bases stayed unmatched. CDR3 region: CATSVAAGGRNEQFF. CDR3 in DNA: TGTGCCACCAGTGTAGCAGCGGGGGGCCGGAATGAGCAGTTCTTC.

This clonotype has a count of ten or more. The chain recombines TRBV11-2 with TRBJ2-1; unclear D gene. Trimming left V 1 base short and J 1 base short, with 8 bases between. CDR3 length equals 15 residues. Germline CDR1 and CDR2: SGHAT and FQNNGV. This chain's CDR3 is CASSLVFGSYNEQFF. CDR3 DNA: TGTGCCAGCAGCTTAGTATTTGGGTCCTACAATGAGCAGTTCTTC.

The sample holds many counts of this clonotype. The CDR3 DNA reads TGTGCCAGCAGCTTAGAACTCCAGCATAATCAGCCCCAGCATTTT. Encoded protein: CASSLELQHNQPQHF. This chain uses TRBV7-2 with TRBJ1-5, with D hard to call. Germline V gene sequence: CDR1 SGHTA, CDR2 FQGNSA. This CDR3 is built from 15 residues. The V end lost 1 base, the J end lost 4 bases, and 11 bases lay between the germline ends.

This rearrangement joins TRBV20-1 to TRBJ1-5, with D possibly matching TRBD1 (5 bases). The germline CDR1 and CDR2 sequences are DFQATT and SNEGSKA (reference sequence). V lost 5 bases to trimming and J lost 0 bases, with 8 bases between them. The CDR3 is made up of 13 amino acids. CDR3 residues: CSALGTSNQPQHF. DNA for the CDR3: TGCAGTGCTCTCGGGACTAGCAATCAGCCCCAGCATTTT.

This clonotype has a count of ten or more. The rearrangement uses TRBV4-1 and TRBJ2-7, with 7 bases that match TRBD2. The trim removed 3 bases at V and 6 bases at J, leaving 8 bases unmatched. Germline V gives CDR1 MGHRA, CDR2 YSYEKL. CDR3 length equals 14 residues. The CDR3 region is CASSHGGNQGEQYF. CDR3 sequence (DNA): TGCGCCAGCAGCCACGGGGGGAATCAGGGCGAGCAGTACTTC.

The gene calls are TRBV7-9 and TRBJ2-2, with D perhaps matching TRBD2 (7 bases). V gave up 6 bases and J gave up 5 bases, with 16 bases separating them. Germline loops: CDR1 SEHNR, CDR2 FQNEAQ (reference sequence). The CDR3 consists of 15 residues. In DNA, the CDR3 is TGTGCCAGCAGTTATGGCGGGGGCCGGACCGGGGAGCTGTTTTTT. Translation: CASSYGGGRTGELFF.

This clonotype showed up just a few times. The chain links TRBV2 to TRBJ2-1, with TRBD2 identical over 16 bases. The germline V gene has CDR1 SNHLY and CDR2 FYNNEI. J was trimmed by 7 bases and V by 10 bases; bases with no gene match: 4. The length of the CDR3 is 14 residues. In DNA form, the CDR3 reads TGTGCCAACTGGGGACTAGCGGGAGGGAATGAGCAGTTCTTC. Its protein product is CANWGLAGGNEQFF.

Regarding this clonotype: Relative to the germline gene, one junction end is altered; a read error may explain this. The V call is TRBV27, the J call TRBJ2-1; D call uncertain. Germline lookup yields CDR1 MNHEY and CDR2 SMNVEV (reference sequence). There are 15 residues in the CDR3. The DNA for the CDR3 is TGTCCCAGCAGTTTAGTTCCAGCATCCTACAATGAGCAGTTCTTC. Its translation: CPSSLVPASYNEQFF.